The 14 T cell receptor beta chains listed next were all sequenced from one sample in a study of patients with pleural tuberculosis. MiXCR, applied by TCRdb to the reads, yields one record per CDR3 protein. The data contain 45,000 to 60,000 distinct CDR3 sequences, about 7.3% of them singletons. Every receptor here comes from a human donor with pleural tuberculosis.

This clonotype was seen many times. The J gene is TRBJ2-2, the V gene TRBV7-1; 8 nucleotides match TRBD1. Being an ORF, TRBV7-1 has a function that is uncertain. The CDR3 is 17 residues long. V shed 3 bases and J 5 bases; nucleotides not matched to a gene: 11. CDR3 coding DNA: TGTGCCAGCAGCTCTTTTCCGGGACAGGAGAGTACCGGGGAGCTGTTTTTT. Translated: CASSSFPGQESTGELFF.

In this sample, this clonotype turned up a few times. The chain employs TRBV29-1 and TRBJ1-1; tentatively, D is TRBD1 (5 bases). CDR3 length: 14 residues. V was pared by 8 bases and J by 5 bases, with 21 bases between. Per germline, CDR1 SQVTM and CDR2 ANQGSEA. CDR3 bases: TGCAGCATCGCACCACTAGGGACGGGTACTGAAGCTTTCTTT. Translating it yields CSIAPLGTGTEAFF.

This clonotype ranks as medium-sized. The V call is TRBV27, the J call TRBJ2-7; no firm D call. CDR1 and CDR2 from the germline V gene are MNHEY and SMNVEV (reference sequence). CDR3 length: 15 residues. V was trimmed by 3 bases and J by 4 bases, leaving 16 bases between them. The CDR3 DNA reads as TGTGCCAGCAGTTTCCCACGAGTAAAGGAGTACGAGCAGTACGTC. Its translation is CASSFPRVKEYEQYV.

This clonotype was observed at least ten times. This chain joins TRBV27 and TRBJ1-6; TRBD1 might be the D (6 bases). V shed 6 bases and J shed 10 bases, with 13 bases lying between them. CDR1 and CDR2 (germline): MNHEY, SMNVEV (reference sequence). There are 13 residues in the CDR3. The CDR3 DNA sequence: TGTGCCAGCAGAGCACAGGGTTACTCACCCCTCCACTTT. Translation gives CASRAQGYSPLHF.

This clonotype occurred many times. The V gene is TRBV28, the J gene TRBJ2-7; the match to TRBD2 covers 9 bases. The J segment lost 5 bases and the V segment lost 10 bases, leaving 9 bases of the junction unmatched. Germline loops: CDR1 MDHEN, CDR2 SYDVKM. This CDR3 is built from 13 residues. The CDR3 here is CATNLAGLDEQYF. CDR3 bases: TGTGCCACCAACCTAGCGGGACTTGACGAGCAGTACTTC.

This clonotype has just a few counts. CDR3 DNA sequence: TGTGCCTGTATATCTAACTATGGCTACACCTTC. It encodes CACISNYGYTF. The chain employs TRBV30 and TRBJ1-2; D is undetermined. Trimming stripped 6 bases from V and 0 bases from J, with 5 bases between. The CDR3 runs to 11 residues. The germline CDR1 and CDR2 sequences are GTSNPN and SVGIG (reference sequence).

This clonotype came up many times. The chain has TRBV24-1 and TRBJ2-1; perhaps TRBD2 as D (5 bases). From germline, CDR1 is KGHDR and CDR2 SFDVKD. The CDR3 consists of 14 residues. Trimming left V 3 bases short and J 10 bases short, with 15 bases between. CDR3 protein: CATSDAHVWREQFF. DNA of the CDR3: TGTGCCACCAGTGATGCCCACGTTTGGAGGGAGCAGTTCTTC.

The chain employs TRBV19 and TRBJ2-3; D unresolved. The CDR3 has 14 residues. The V gene lost 5 bases and the J gene lost 1 base, with 10 bases spanning the gap. CDR1 is LNHDA and CDR2 is SQIVND in the germline V gene (reference sequence). CDR3 sequence: CASSPWQGTDTQYF. CDR3 in DNA: TGTGCCAGTAGTCCGTGGCAGGGCACAGATACGCAGTATTTT.

This clonotype was seen ten or more times. The V call is TRBV27, the J call TRBJ1-1; no reliable D call. V dropped 8 bases and J dropped 3 bases, with 19 bases sitting between them. The CDR3 covers 15 residues. Germline assignment: CDR1 MNHEY and CDR2 SMNVEV (reference sequence). The CDR3 reads CASQPFSGFDTEAFF. CDR3 nucleotide sequence: TGTGCCAGCCAACCGTTCTCGGGCTTTGACACTGAAGCTTTCTTT.

This clonotype was detected many times. The V call is TRBV28, the J call TRBJ2-3; tentatively, D is TRBD2 (7 bases). With 7 bases removed from V and 6 bases from J, the gap between germline ends came to 17 bases. There are 14 residues in the CDR3. The germline V gene has CDR1 MDHEN and CDR2 SYDVKM. DNA for the CDR3: TGTGCCAGCACCCATCTACGGGGGGCCGATACGCAGTATTTT. This gives the protein CASTHLRGADTQYF.

This clonotype was detected many times. The rearrangement links TRBV27 to TRBJ2-5, with no clear D. Trimming pared 5 bases from V and 5 bases from J, leaving 12 bases between. Germline V gives CDR1 MNHEY, CDR2 SMNVEV (reference sequence). The CDR3 totals 13 residues. CDR3 in DNA: TGTGCCAGCAGTCCCCGGATGGGGGAGACCCAGTACTTC. Its protein is CASSPRMGETQYF.

This clonotype has at least ten counts. The rearrangement uses TRBV20-1 and TRBJ2-1; perhaps TRBD1 as D (5 bases). The germline V gene has CDR1 DFQATT and CDR2 SNEGSKA (reference sequence). Trimming stripped 3 bases from V and 8 bases from J, with 11 bases between. The CDR3 has 12 residues. CDR3 in amino acids: CSARRQQYEQFF. The CDR3 nucleotides are TGCAGTGCTAGGCGACAGCAATATGAGCAGTTCTTC.

This clonotype was found many times. V usage is TRBV19 and J usage is TRBJ1-1, with D possibly TRBD1 on 5 matching bases. V shed 5 bases and J shed 8 bases, with 12 bases lying between them. Germline V gene lookup returns CDR1 LNHDA and CDR2 SQIVND (reference sequence). The CDR3 is 12 amino acids. In nucleotides, the CDR3 is TGTGCCAGTAGTTTCCCGGGACGGGAAGCTTTCTTT. This codes for CASSFPGREAFF.

This clonotype came up many times. The chain is built from TRBV4-1 and TRBJ2-1; no definite D call. Trimming left V 0 bases short and J 7 bases short, with 13 bases between. The CDR3 has 15 residues. The germline V gene encodes CDR1 MGHRA and CDR2 YSYEKL. The CDR3 region has the DNA TGCGCCAGCAGCCAAGATATAGTAGGATGGAATGAGCAGTTCTTC. Its protein product is CASSQDIVGWNEQFF.